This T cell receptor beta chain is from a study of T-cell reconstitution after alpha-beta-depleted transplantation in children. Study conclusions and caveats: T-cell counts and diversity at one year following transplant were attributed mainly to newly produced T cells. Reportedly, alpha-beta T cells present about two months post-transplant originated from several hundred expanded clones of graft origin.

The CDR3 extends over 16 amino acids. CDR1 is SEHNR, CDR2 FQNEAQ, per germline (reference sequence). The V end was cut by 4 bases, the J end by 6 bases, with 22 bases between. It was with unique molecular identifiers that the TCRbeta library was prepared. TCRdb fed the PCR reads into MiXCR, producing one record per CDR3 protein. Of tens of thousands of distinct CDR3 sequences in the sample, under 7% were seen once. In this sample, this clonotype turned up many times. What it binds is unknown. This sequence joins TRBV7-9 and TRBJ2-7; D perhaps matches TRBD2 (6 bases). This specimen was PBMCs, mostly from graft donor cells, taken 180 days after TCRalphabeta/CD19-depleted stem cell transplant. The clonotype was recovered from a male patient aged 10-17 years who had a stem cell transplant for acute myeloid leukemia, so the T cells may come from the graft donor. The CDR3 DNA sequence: TGTGCCAGCAGCTCCGGATTCCCGCGGGGAATGGGCGAGCAGTACTTC. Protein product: CASSSGFPRGMGEQYF.